These 32 T cell receptor beta chains were all obtained from the same sample, sequenced in a study of cytomegalovirus exposure and HLA in healthy donors. Primers: 60 Vbeta forward and 13 Jbeta reverse. Some clones are missing from TCRdb's copy, which holds only in-frame ones; the method was immunoSEQ multiplex PCR. The sample's table shows around 100,000 clones. The material sequenced was PBMCs. These receptors originate from a young man in good health and CMV-seronegative.

For the CDR3, the DNA is TGTGCCAGCAGTTTATCGGGGGTGAGGGTAGCGGGGTCTGGGAATGAGCAGTTCTTC. Amino acid sequence: CASSLSGVRVAGSGNEQFF. The genes are TRBV27 and TRBJ2-1; 8 bases fit TRBD2. CDR3 length: 19 residues. V lost 0 bases to trimming and J lost 7 bases; unmatched junction nucleotides: 17. Germline V gene data show CDR1 as MNHEY and CDR2 as SMNVEV (reference sequence).

The chain joins TRBV4-3 to TRBJ2-3; 7 bases align to TRBD2. CDR3 size: 17 residues. Germline V gene lookup returns CDR1 LGHNA and CDR2 YSLEER. After removal of 3 bases from V and 3 bases from J, the junction contained 12 bases not matched to a gene. The CDR3 nucleotides are TGCGCCAGCAGCCATGGGAGGGGTGGGGAGTCAACAGATACGCAGTATTTT. This sequence encodes CASSHGRGGESTDTQYF.

With regard to this clone: This same CDR3 is encoded by further DNA sequences in the sample. This chain connects TRBV27 to TRBJ1-2; TRBD1 matches 7 bases. Germline loops: CDR1 MNHEY, CDR2 SMNVEV (reference sequence). The CDR3 runs to 15 residues. With V trimmed by 1 base and J by 4 bases, 6 bases remained unmatched. For the CDR3, the DNA is TGTGCCAGCAGTTTATTCCCTTCAGGGGGCTATGGCTACACCTTC. It yields the protein CASSLFPSGGYGYTF.

The chain uses TRBV7-2 and TRBJ2-2, with 7 bases matching TRBD1. Germline CDR1 and CDR2: SGHTA and FQGNSA. The CDR3 has 16 residues. The J segment lost 4 bases and the V segment lost 0 bases, leaving 5 bases of the junction unmatched. The CDR3 region has the DNA TGTGCCAGCAGCTTAGCTCCGGGACAGAGCACCGGGGAGCTGTTTTTT. The encoded protein is CASSLAPGQSTGELFF.

The rearrangement links TRBV6-5 to TRBJ1-1, with TRBD1 matching 7 bases. There are 14 residues in the CDR3. Germline V gene lookup returns CDR1 MNHEY and CDR2 SVGAGI. After removal of 1 base from V and 8 bases from J, the junction contained 7 bases not matched to a gene. The CDR3 DNA reads TGTGCCAGCAGTTACTTACAGACAGGGCGGGAAGCTTTCTTT. Amino acids: CASSYLQTGREAFF.

The CDR3 region is CASRLRTGGNSYEQYF. The CDR3 DNA reads as TGTGCCAGTAGACTACGGACAGGGGGCAACTCCTACGAGCAGTACTTC. The chain combines TRBV19 with TRBJ2-7; the match to TRBD1 covers 11 bases. V lost 6 bases to trimming and J lost 0 bases; unmatched junction nucleotides: 7. CDR3 length: 16 residues. From germline, CDR1 is LNHDA and CDR2 SQIVND (reference sequence).

This rearrangement joins TRBV2 to TRBJ2-2, with D tentatively TRBD2 (6 bases). This CDR3 spans 15 amino acids. From germline, CDR1 is SNHLY and CDR2 FYNNEI. V was pared by 5 bases and J by 4 bases, with 14 bases between. The CDR3 bases are TGTGCCAGCAGTCCGAACATGGGGGGCACCGGGGAGCTGTTTTTT. It specifies CASSPNMGGTGELFF.

The chain joins TRBV27 to TRBJ2-3; 9 bases line up with TRBD1. The CDR3 runs 13 residues. Germline V gives CDR1 MNHEY, CDR2 SMNVEV (reference sequence). The J segment lost 6 bases and the V segment lost 6 bases, leaving 4 bases of the junction unmatched. CDR3 nucleotide sequence: TGTGCCAGCAGGAGGACAGGGGCGGATACGCAGTATTTT. It yields the protein CASRRTGADTQYF.

The gene calls are TRBV5-1 and TRBJ1-4; D is ambiguous. CDR3 length: 13 residues. Germline CDR1 SGHRS, CDR2 YFSETQ. Trimming removed 6 bases at V and 0 bases at J, with 6 bases between. The CDR3 DNA follows: TGCGCCAGCATGAGGTCAACTAATGAAAAACTGTTTTTT. This translates into CASMRSTNEKLFF.

The V gene is TRBV7-9, the J gene TRBJ2-5, with 8 bases aligning to TRBD1. TRBJ2-7 explains the end of the DNA better; the J call may be wrong. CDR1 and CDR2 (germline): SEHNR, FQNEAQ (reference sequence). This CDR3 is built from 15 residues. Written as DNA, the CDR3 is TGTGCCAGCAGTCGAGTCCCGGACAGGGCCTACGAGCAGTACTTC. It is translated as CASSRVPDRAYEQYF.

The chain couples TRBV27 to TRBJ2-7; tentatively, D is TRBD2 (6 bases). Trimming took off 5 bases at V and 2 bases at J, with 13 bases between the two ends. Germline-derived CDR1 and CDR2 are MNHEY and SMNVEV (reference sequence). CDR3 length: 14 amino acids. The DNA of the CDR3 is TGTGCCAGCAGTCTCGGAGGGGAGGCCTACGAGCAGTACTTC. Its translation: CASSLGGEAYEQYF.

The V call is TRBV27, the J call TRBJ1-5; D might be TRBD1 (6 bases). The CDR3 spans 16 residues. V was shortened by 5 bases and J by 9 bases, with 23 bases between the two germline ends. Germline-derived CDR1 and CDR2 are MNHEY and SMNVEV (reference sequence). This chain's CDR3 is CASSPYRDNGARPQHF. Here the CDR3 DNA reads TGTGCCAGCAGTCCTTACCGGGACAACGGGGCGCGGCCCCAGCATTTT.

The genes are TRBV15 and TRBJ1-2; 7 bases map to TRBD1. This CDR3 comprises 14 residues. Germline CDR1 LNHNV, CDR2 YYDKDF (reference sequence). The J segment lost 4 bases and the V segment lost 5 bases, leaving 7 bases of the junction unmatched. CDR3 in amino acids: CATSSWTGAYGYTF. The CDR3 bases are TGTGCCACCAGCTCTTGGACAGGAGCCTATGGCTACACCTTC.

This sequence joins TRBV4-2 and TRBJ2-7; 12 nucleotides match TRBD2. Germline V CDR1 and CDR2: LGHNA, YNFKEQ. The CDR3 totals 17 residues. V lost 1 base, J lost 0 bases, and 4 bases stayed unmatched. The CDR3 DNA follows: TGTGCCAGCAGCCAAGTGCCACTAGCGGGGGGCTCCTACGAGCAGTACTTC. Translating it yields CASSQVPLAGGSYEQYF.

The V call is TRBV5-6, the J call TRBJ2-5; 7 nucleotides align to TRBD1. V trimming: 4 bases; J trimming: 3 bases; junction bases outside the gene matches: 9. This CDR3 is built from 15 residues. Germline values: CDR1 SGHDT, CDR2 YYEEEE. CDR3 loop: CASSRLRGREETQYF. The CDR3 DNA sequence: TGTGCCAGCAGCCGGCTGAGGGGGCGAGAAGAGACCCAGTACTTC.

This chain links TRBV19 with TRBJ2-3; D unresolved. CDR3 length equals 13 residues. V lost 3 bases and J 5 bases, leaving 9 bases between the germline ends. The germline V gene encodes CDR1 LNHDA and CDR2 SQIVND (reference sequence). CDR3 nucleotide sequence: TGTGCCAGTAGTATTGGCTTTCAAGATACGCAGTATTTT. Amino acid sequence: CASSIGFQDTQYF.

V usage is TRBV5-1 and J usage is TRBJ1-6; 10 bases fit TRBD1. The CDR3 spans 16 residues. From germline, CDR1 is SGHRS and CDR2 YFSETQ. Losses at the gene ends were 4 bases for V and 7 bases for J; bases not matched to a gene: 8. The CDR3 is CASSPLSGQGNSPLHF. Written as DNA, the CDR3 is TGCGCCAGCAGCCCCTTATCGGGACAGGGGAATTCACCCCTCCACTTT.

This rearrangement joins TRBV5-4 to TRBJ2-1; possible D gene TRBD1, 6 bases. This CDR3 has 14 amino acids. V was trimmed by 2 bases and J by 9 bases, leaving 15 bases between them. Germline V gives CDR1 SGHNT, CDR2 YYREEE (reference sequence). The CDR3 sequence: CASSFENRDGEQFF. The CDR3 coding sequence is TGTGCCAGCAGCTTTGAAAACAGGGACGGTGAGCAGTTCTTC. Filled out from reference TRBV5-4 and TRBJ2-1, the complete variable domain reads ETGVTQSPTHLIKTRGQQVTLRCSSQSGHNTVSWYQQALGQGPQFIFQYYREEENGRGNFPPRFSGLQFPNYSSELNVNALELDDSALYLCASSFENRDGEQFFGPGTRLTVL.

This rearrangement joins TRBV29-1 to TRBJ2-3; 12 nucleotides match TRBD2. Germline V gives CDR1 SQVTM, CDR2 ANQGSEA. This CDR3 is built from 15 residues. V trimming: 4 bases; J trimming: 4 bases; junction bases outside the gene matches: 6. CDR3 region: CSVVPGTSGSDTQYF. In nucleotides, the CDR3 is TGCAGCGTTGTCCCCGGGACTAGCGGGTCAGATACGCAGTATTTT.

J is TRBJ2-2 and V is TRBV5-4; D is possibly TRBD1 (6 bases). In germline, CDR1 is SGHNT, CDR2 YYREEE (reference sequence). This CDR3 is 15 amino acids long. V was clipped by 1 base and J by 4 bases, with 11 bases between them. The CDR3 DNA reads as TGTGCCAGCAGCTTGTCAGGGGCCCCCACCGGGGAGCTGTTTTTT. Its protein product is CASSLSGAPTGELFF.

The J gene is TRBJ2-7, the V gene TRBV6-1; 8 bases line up with TRBD1. The CDR3 runs 14 residues. V shed 5 bases, J shed 2 bases, and the junction held 5 bases outside the gene matches. CDR1 and CDR2 (germline): MNHNS, SASEGT. This CDR3 is CASSTRGLTYEQYF. CDR3 DNA sequence: TGTGCCAGCAGTACCAGGGGGCTCACCTACGAGCAGTACTTC.

The rearrangement links TRBV2 to TRBJ2-5, with TRBD1 identical over 10 bases. The CDR3 has 15 amino acids. V lost 8 bases, J lost 4 bases, and 10 bases stayed unmatched. Germline V gene data show CDR1 as SNHLY and CDR2 as FYNNEI. The CDR3 DNA reads as TGTGCCAGCTTGGTAGACAGGGGGCAAAGAGAGACCCAGTACTTC. Its protein product is CASLVDRGQRETQYF.

The genes are TRBV6-1 and TRBJ2-7, with TRBD2 as a possible D gene (6 bases). V was cut by 3 bases and J by 2 bases, with 14 bases left in between. Germline V lookup: CDR1 MNHNS, CDR2 SASEGT. The CDR3 covers 15 residues. CDR3: CASSDEFGGPYEQYF. The DNA for the CDR3 is TGTGCCAGCAGTGACGAGTTCGGGGGTCCCTACGAGCAGTACTTC.

The V and J genes are TRBV28 and TRBJ1-1; D might be TRBD1 (6 bases). The CDR3 extends over 14 amino acids. With 8 bases removed from V and 1 base from J, the gap between germline ends came to 14 bases. Germline loops: CDR1 MDHEN, CDR2 SYDVKM. CDR3 residues: CASVDSRRNTEAFF. The CDR3 nucleotides are TGTGCCAGCGTGGACAGTCGTCGGAACACTGAAGCTTTCTTT.

The V gene is TRBV2, the J gene TRBJ1-1; tentative D call: TRBD1 (6 bases). Germline V lookup: CDR1 SNHLY, CDR2 FYNNEI. The CDR3 consists of 15 residues. The V end was cut by 0 bases, the J end by 0 bases, with 8 bases between. CDR3 sequence (DNA): TGTGCCAGCAGTGAAGCTCGGACAGTGAACACTGAAGCTTTCTTT. It codes for CASSEARTVNTEAFF. Complete variable domain (other parts from reference TRBV2 and TRBJ1-1): EPEVTQTPSHQVTQMGQEVILRCVPISNHLYFYWYRQILGQKVEFLVSFYNNEISEKSEIFDDQFSVERPDGSNFTLKIRSTKLEDSAMYFCASSEARTVNTEAFFGQGTRLTVV.

The chain is built from TRBV5-1 and TRBJ2-1; D gene uncertain. V shed 2 bases and J shed 9 bases, with 9 bases lying between them. Germline V lookup: CDR1 SGHRS, CDR2 YFSETQ. The CDR3 runs to 12 residues. The CDR3 loop reads CASSLLGSEQFF. Here the CDR3 DNA reads TGCGCCAGCAGCTTACTCGGGTCTGAGCAGTTCTTC.

CDR3 protein: CASSLVQGGEAFF. The CDR3 DNA is TGTGCCAGCAGCTTGGTCCAGGGGGGAGAAGCTTTCTTT. The genes are TRBV5-6 and TRBJ1-1; 7 bases are shared with TRBD1. With V trimmed by 0 bases and J by 8 bases, 4 bases remained unmatched. CDR3 length equals 13 residues. CDR1 and CDR2 (germline): SGHDT, YYEEEE.

V and J are TRBV4-3 and TRBJ2-4; 7 bases match TRBD2. This CDR3 contains 16 residues. Trimming cost V 1 base and J 2 bases; bases outside gene matches: 5. Germline assignment: CDR1 LGHNA and CDR2 YSLEER. CDR3 DNA sequence: TGCGCCAGCAGCCAAGTTTGGCGGGGGACCAAAAACATTCAGTACTTC. Encoded protein: CASSQVWRGTKNIQYF.

CDR3 in amino acids: CASSADRGSYNEQFF. DNA for the CDR3: TGTGCCAGCAGCGCAGACAGGGGTTCCTACAATGAGCAGTTCTTC. The chain carries TRBV5-6 and TRBJ2-1; 8 bases fit TRBD1. V lost 4 bases and J lost 1; bases outside the gene matches: 4. CDR3 length equals 15 residues. CDR1 is SGHDT and CDR2 is YYEEEE in the germline V gene. The full variable domain, with the rest looked up from reference TRBV5-6 and TRBJ2-1, is DAGVTQSPTHLIKTRGQQVTLRCSPKSGHDTVSWYQQALGQGPQFIFQYYEEEERQRGNFPDRFSGHQFPNYSSELNVNALLLGDSALYLCASSADRGSYNEQFFGPGTRLTVL.

The chain employs TRBV19 and TRBJ1-5, with 7 positions matching TRBD1. This CDR3 has 16 amino acids. With 3 bases clipped from V and 1 base from J, the junction kept 6 bases outside the gene matches. Germline lookup yields CDR1 LNHDA and CDR2 SQIVND (reference sequence). The CDR3, as DNA: TGTGCCAGTAGTATCGGAGGGGGCGCGAGCAATCAGCCCCAGCATTTT. Amino acid sequence: CASSIGGGASNQPQHF.

The chain employs TRBV30 and TRBJ1-5; maybe TRBD1 (6 bases). Trimming shortened V by 3 bases and J by 7 bases, and 19 bases separated the two germline ends. Germline V gene sequence: CDR1 GTSNPN, CDR2 SVGIG (reference sequence). This CDR3 comprises 15 residues. CDR3 sequence (DNA): TGTGCCTGGAGAGTTTCAGGGGCGGAAGGGCAGCCCCAGCATTTT. It is translated as CAWRVSGAEGQPQHF. The variable domain in full, completed from reference TRBV30 and TRBJ1-5, reads SQTIHQWPATLVQPVGSPLSLECTVEGTSNPNLYWYRQAAGRGLQLLFYSVGIGQISSEVPQNLSASRPQDRQFILSSKKLLLSDSGFYLCAWRVSGAEGQPQHFGDGTRLSIL.

The V gene is TRBV6-5, the J gene TRBJ2-3, with TRBD2 identical over 8 bases. CDR1 MNHEY and CDR2 SVGAGI come from the germline V gene. This CDR3 has 16 residues. The J segment lost 0 bases and the V segment lost 2 bases, leaving 4 bases of the junction unmatched. Here the CDR3 reads CASSYVAGKSTDTQYF. The CDR3 DNA is TGTGCCAGCAGTTACGTAGCGGGAAAAAGCACAGATACGCAGTATTTT.